Included here is one TCR beta chain sequence, with context. This sample is part of a study of OX40 agonist ivuxolimab in advanced cancers. Study in general: The patients got ivuxolimab, which is an agonistic anti-OX40 (CD134) antibody. Head and neck, renal cell, melanoma or hepatocellular carcinoma were the cancers that dose-escalation patients had. The eligibility criteria allowed prior anti-PD-1, anti-PD-L1 or anti-CTLA-4 therapy, and approximately 38% had some.

The V gene lost 5 bases and the J gene lost 6 bases, with 16 bases spanning the gap. The CDR3 length is 15 residues. Germline CDR1 is MNHNY and CDR2 is SVGAGI (reference sequence). Only in-frame clones appear in the TCRdb table, and some are missing; sequencing was by immunoSEQ multiplex PCR. The sample lists 20,000 or so clones, approximately 83% occurring once. At cycle 4 day 1, cycle 7 day 1, and baseline, blood was sampled. This specimen was CD4+ or CD8+ T cells sorted from blood, taken in a trial of the OX40 agonist ivuxolimab. The V and J genes are TRBV6-6 and TRBJ1-4; a weak D match, TRBD1 (5 bases). The TCR was taken from an adult with an advanced solid tumor such as melanoma, head and neck, liver or kidney cancer. The CDR3 is CASSAIGTDYEKLFF. CDR3 bases: TGTGCCAGCAGTGCTATAGGGACGGATTATGAAAAACTGTTTTTT.